This T cell receptor beta chain came from a study of blood T cell repertoires in COVID-19. The table came from immunoSEQ multiplex PCR; TCRdb's copy has only in-frame clones and leaves some out. This sample has around 92,000 clones, with under 80% found just once. Germline-derived CDR1 and CDR2 are SGHNT and YENEEA. V lost 1 base to trimming and J lost 3 bases, with 6 bases between them. This CDR3 contains 13 residues. The source material was peripheral blood. The chain has TRBV11-3 and TRBJ2-5, with TRBD1 as a possible D gene (5 bases). The TCR comes from a man between 65 and 80 years old with COVID-19, enrolled during active disease. CDR3 in DNA: TGTGCCAGCAGCTTAGGGGGCAAAGAGACCCAGTACTTC. Translating gives CASSLGGKETQYF.